The following is a TCR beta chain sequence with its context. The antigen is not known. Germline CDR1 MNHEY, CDR2 SMNVEV (reference sequence). This CDR3 has 13 residues. Trimming left V 5 bases short and J 8 bases short, with 15 bases between. The sample originates from a study of cytotoxic CD8 clonotypes in ibrutinib-treated CLL. The study's findings and limits: Few clonotypes were public, and these shrank or held steady under treatment.

TCRdb's table, derived via immunoSEQ multiplex PCR, lists solely in-frame clones and lacks some. The sample has 250,000 to 350,000 clones, less than 85% seen once; the top ten hold about 5%. The source is a human donor with chronic lymphocytic leukemia. This chain uses TRBV27 with TRBJ1-1; D is ambiguous. The source material was PBMCs, sampled at disease progression, from a patient treated with ibrutinib. CDR3 sequence: CASSPLSRTEAFF. The CDR3 DNA reads as TGTGCCAGCAGTCCTCTATCTCGGACGGAAGCTTTCTTT.